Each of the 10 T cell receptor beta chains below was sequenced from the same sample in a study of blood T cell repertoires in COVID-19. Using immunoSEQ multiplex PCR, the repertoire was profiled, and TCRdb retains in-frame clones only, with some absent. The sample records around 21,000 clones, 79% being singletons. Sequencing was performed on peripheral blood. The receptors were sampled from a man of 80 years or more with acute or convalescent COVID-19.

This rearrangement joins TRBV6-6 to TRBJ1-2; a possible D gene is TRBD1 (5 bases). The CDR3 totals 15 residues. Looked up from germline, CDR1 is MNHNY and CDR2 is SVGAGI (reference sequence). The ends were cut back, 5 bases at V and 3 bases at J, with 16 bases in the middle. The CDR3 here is CASSTRGGTDYGYTF. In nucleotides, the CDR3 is TGTGCCAGCAGTACCCGAGGAGGGACCGACTATGGCTACACCTTC.

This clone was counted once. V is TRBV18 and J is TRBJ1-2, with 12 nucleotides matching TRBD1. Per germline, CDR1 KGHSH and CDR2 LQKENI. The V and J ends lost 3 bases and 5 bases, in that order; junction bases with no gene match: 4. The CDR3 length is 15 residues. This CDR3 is CASSPGTGGAYGYTF. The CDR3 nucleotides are TGTGCCAGCTCACCCGGGACAGGGGGCGCTTATGGCTACACCTTC.

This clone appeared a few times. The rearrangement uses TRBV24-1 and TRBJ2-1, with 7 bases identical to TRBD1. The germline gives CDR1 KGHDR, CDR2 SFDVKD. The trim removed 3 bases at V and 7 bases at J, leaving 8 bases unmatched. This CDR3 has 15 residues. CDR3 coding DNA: TGTGCCACCAGTGATCCCTCAGGACAGGTGAATGAGCAGTTCTTC. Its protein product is CATSDPSGQVNEQFF.

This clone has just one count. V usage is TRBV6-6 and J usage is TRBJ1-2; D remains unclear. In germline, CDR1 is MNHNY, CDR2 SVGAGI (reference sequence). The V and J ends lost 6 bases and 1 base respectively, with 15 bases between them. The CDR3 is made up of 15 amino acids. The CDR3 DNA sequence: TGTGCCAGCAGCCCCGGAGGTGGGTTTAACTATGGCTACACCTTC. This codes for CASSPGGGFNYGYTF.

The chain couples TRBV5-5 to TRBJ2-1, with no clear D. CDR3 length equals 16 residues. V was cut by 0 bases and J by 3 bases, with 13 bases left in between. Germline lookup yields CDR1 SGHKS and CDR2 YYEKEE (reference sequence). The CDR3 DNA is TGTGCCAGCAGCTTGGTTGCGACTCTGAGCTACAATGAGCAGTTCTTC. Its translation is CASSLVATLSYNEQFF.

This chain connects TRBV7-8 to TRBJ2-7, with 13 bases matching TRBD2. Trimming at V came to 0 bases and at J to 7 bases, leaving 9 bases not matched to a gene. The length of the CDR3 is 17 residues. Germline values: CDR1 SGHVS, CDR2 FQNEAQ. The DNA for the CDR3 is TGTGCCAGCAGCTTAGCAGCTGGACTAGCGGGAGCGAGAGAGCAGTACGTC. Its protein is CASSLAAGLAGAREQYV.

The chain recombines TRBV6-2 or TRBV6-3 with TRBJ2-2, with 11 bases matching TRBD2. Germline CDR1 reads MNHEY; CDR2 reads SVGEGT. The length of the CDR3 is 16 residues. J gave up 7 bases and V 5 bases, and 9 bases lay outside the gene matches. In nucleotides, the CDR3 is TGTGCCAGCAGTCCGACTAGCGGGACCCTTAGCGGGGAGCTGTTTTTT. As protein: CASSPTSGTLSGELFF.

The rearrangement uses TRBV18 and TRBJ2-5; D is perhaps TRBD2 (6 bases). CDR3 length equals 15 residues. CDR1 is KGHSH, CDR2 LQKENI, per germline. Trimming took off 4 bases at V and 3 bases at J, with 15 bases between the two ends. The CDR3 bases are TGTGCCAGCTCACGGGGGGAGTTCACCGAAGAGACCCAGTACTTC. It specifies CASSRGEFTEETQYF.

This CDR3 reads CASSPQGGARTDTQYF. The CDR3 DNA reads TGTGCCAGCTCACCACAGGGGGGGGCGCGGACAGATACGCAGTATTTT. The J gene is TRBJ2-3, the V gene TRBV18; TRBD2 is a possible D gene (7 bases). CDR3 length equals 16 residues. CDR1 KGHSH and CDR2 LQKENI come from the germline V gene. V was trimmed by 1 base and J by 3 bases, leaving 14 bases between them.

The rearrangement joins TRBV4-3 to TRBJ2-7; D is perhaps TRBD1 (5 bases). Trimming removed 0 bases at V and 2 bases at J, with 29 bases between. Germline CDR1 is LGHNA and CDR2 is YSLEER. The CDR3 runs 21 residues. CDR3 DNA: TGCGCCAGCAGCCAAGATTTGGGGCTTTTTGTTAGCCAAGGTGAAACCTACGAGCAGTACTTC. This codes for CASSQDLGLFVSQGETYEQYF.